Presented here are 12 T cell receptor beta chains from one specimen sequenced in a study of CD8+ T cells in alopecia areata. As the sequencing template, cDNA was produced by extracting RNA and reverse transcribing it. Profiling relied on immunoSEQ multiplex PCR, and the TCRdb table lists in-frame clones only, not all of them. Of 120,000 or so clones detected, approximately 47% appear once; the ten largest clones hold roughly a tenth. Sequencing was carried out using NKG2D-low CD8+ T cells sorted from blood. Receptor source: a human donor with alopecia areata.

The genes are TRBV30 and TRBJ1-5, with 7 bases matching TRBD1. From germline, CDR1 is GTSNPN and CDR2 SVGIG (reference sequence). Losses at the gene ends were 5 bases for V and 7 bases for J; bases not matched to a gene: 8. The CDR3 loop spans 13 amino acids. The CDR3 sequence is CAWQAGGGQPQHF. CDR3 coding DNA: TGTGCCTGGCAAGCAGGGGGTGGACAGCCCCAGCATTTT.

The rearrangement links TRBV4-1 to TRBJ1-1, with D perhaps matching TRBD1 (5 bases). The V and J ends lost 0 bases and 6 bases respectively, with 8 bases between them. CDR1 is MGHRA, CDR2 YSYEKL, per germline. The CDR3 is 13 amino acids. The CDR3 here is CASSQEQAAEAFF. CDR3 in DNA: TGCGCCAGCAGCCAAGAACAGGCTGCTGAAGCTTTCTTT.

This sequence joins TRBV14 and TRBJ2-1; D not resolved. The CDR3 is 13 residues long. V shed 3 bases and J shed 9 bases, with 12 bases lying between them. Germline V gene sequence: CDR1 SGHDN, CDR2 FVKESK. The CDR3 sequence is CASSQIGELEQFF. CDR3 nucleotides: TGTGCCAGCAGCCAGATCGGCGAACTTGAGCAGTTCTTC.

The sample holds a few counts of this clone. V and J are TRBV19 and TRBJ2-2; no firm D call. Germline CDR1 and CDR2: LNHDA and SQIVND (reference sequence). Trimming cost V 4 bases and J 10 bases, with 7 bases left between them. This CDR3 spans 11 amino acids. The CDR3 DNA sequence: TGTGCCAGTAGTACCTTTGAGGAGCTGTTTTTT. This gives the protein CASSTFEELFF.

This chain joins TRBV28 and TRBJ2-5; weak D call: TRBD1 (5 bases). The CDR3 sequence is 13 residues long. V was clipped by 3 bases and J by 4 bases, with 9 bases between them. Per germline, CDR1 MDHEN and CDR2 SYDVKM. CDR3 nucleotide sequence: TGTGCCAGCAGTTTTAGCAGGGTAGAGACCCAGTACTTC. Its protein product is CASSFSRVETQYF.

This clone has only a few counts. This rearrangement joins TRBV29-1 to TRBJ2-6; D uncertain. This CDR3 contains 15 residues. Germline V CDR1 and CDR2: SQVTM, ANQGSEA. Trimming removed 0 bases from V and 1 base from J, with 7 bases in between. CDR3 loop: CSVEEWRSGANVLTF. In DNA form, the CDR3 reads TGCAGCGTTGAAGAATGGCGGTCTGGGGCCAACGTCCTGACTTTC.

The V call is TRBV29-1, the J call TRBJ1-2, with a possible D match to TRBD1 (5 bases). This CDR3 is 15 amino acids long. The germline gives CDR1 SQVTM, CDR2 ANQGSEA. Trimming shortened V by 3 bases and J by 0 bases, and 14 bases separated the two germline ends. CDR3 in DNA: TGCAGCGTTGAGGAAGGGACCAGTCCTAACTATGGCTACACCTTC. It is translated as CSVEEGTSPNYGYTF.

This clone came up a few times. The V and J genes are TRBV5-1 and TRBJ2-1; maybe TRBD1 (5 bases). Trimming pared 0 bases from V and 11 bases from J, leaving 9 bases between. This CDR3 comprises 12 residues. Germline-derived CDR1 and CDR2 are SGHRS and YFSETQ. CDR3 in amino acids: CASSLEGHKQFF. DNA of the CDR3: TGCGCCAGCAGCTTGGAGGGGCACAAGCAGTTCTTC.

This clone was seen a few times. The genes are TRBV7-9 and TRBJ1-2; D is unresolved. The CDR3 sequence is 13 residues long. The ends were cut back, 1 base at V and 4 bases at J, with 7 bases in the middle. CDR1 SEHNR and CDR2 FQNEAQ come from the germline V gene (reference sequence). CDR3 sequence: CASSLEGLYGYTF. In DNA form, the CDR3 reads TGTGCCAGCAGCTTAGAAGGCCTCTATGGCTACACCTTC.

This clone was picked up a small number of times. The rearrangement links TRBV7-9 to TRBJ1-6; D is ambiguous. Between the trimmed V and J ends, which lost 6 bases and 7 bases, there was a span of 16 bases. Per germline, CDR1 SEHNR and CDR2 FQNEAQ (reference sequence). The CDR3 contains 15 residues. The CDR3 DNA reads TGTGCCAGCAGGTCCCCGGACGCGGGGAATTCACCCCTCCACTTT. This codes for CASRSPDAGNSPLHF.

Remarks on this clone: This same CDR3 is encoded by further DNA sequences in the sample. The chain recombines TRBV30 with TRBJ2-1; either TRBD1 or TRBD2 may supply D (5 bases each). The CDR3 extends over 11 amino acids. Between the trimmed V and J ends, which lost 1 base and 10 bases, there was a span of 8 bases. Germline V gene data show CDR1 as GTSNPN and CDR2 as SVGIG (reference sequence). CDR3 loop: CAWSGGGEQFF. In nucleotides, the CDR3 is TGTGCCTGGAGTGGGGGCGGGGAGCAGTTCTTC.

This chain connects TRBV16 to TRBJ2-7, with D uncertain. Trimming left V 1 base short and J 6 bases short, with 7 bases between. The CDR3 has 12 residues. In germline, CDR1 is KGHSY, CDR2 FQNENV. The CDR3 DNA follows: TGTGCCAGCAGCCAATTAGGTGTCGAGCAGTACTTC. This codes for CASSQLGVEQYF.